The clone carrying this TCR beta chain was counted between two and nine times. Its antigen is currently unknown. The sample comes from a study of beta chain features in type 1 diabetes. Notes on the study in general: Within each of all four CD4+ subsets, Type 1 diabetes patients had TCRB CDR3s that were moderately but significantly shorter.

The whole isolated RNA underwent reverse transcription, so sequencing captured expressed TCRB transcripts. Repertoires were generated with immunoSEQ multiplex PCR, while TCRdb's copy carries only in-frame clones and drops some. Of 38,000 or so clones detected, approximately 60% appear once; the ten largest clones hold roughly 2%. The length of the CDR3 is 15 residues. The source is a woman aged 25 to 39 in good health. Material for sequencing was Tregs from blood. The rearrangement uses TRBV21-1 and TRBJ2-7; whether TRBD1, the table's D call, matches the DNA was not checked. TRBV21-1 constitutes a pseudogene. CDR3 sequence reads: CASSLHRAPMDEQYF. In nucleotides, the CDR3 is TGTGCCAGCAGCCTGCACAGGGCCCCTATGGACGAGCAGTACTTC.